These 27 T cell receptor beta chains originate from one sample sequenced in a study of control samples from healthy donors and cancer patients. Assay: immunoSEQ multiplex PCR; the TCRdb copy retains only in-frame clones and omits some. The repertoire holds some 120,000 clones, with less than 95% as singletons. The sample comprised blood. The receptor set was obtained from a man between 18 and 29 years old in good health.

CDR3 bases: TGTGCCAGCAGTTGGGACAGGGACAGCACTGAAGCTTTCTTT. Protein sequence: CASSWDRDSTEAFF. This rearrangement joins TRBV27 to TRBJ1-1, with 9 bases aligning to TRBD1. Germline V gene lookup returns CDR1 MNHEY and CDR2 SMNVEV (reference sequence). The CDR3 contains 14 residues. With V trimmed by 4 bases and J by 4 bases, 4 bases remained unmatched.

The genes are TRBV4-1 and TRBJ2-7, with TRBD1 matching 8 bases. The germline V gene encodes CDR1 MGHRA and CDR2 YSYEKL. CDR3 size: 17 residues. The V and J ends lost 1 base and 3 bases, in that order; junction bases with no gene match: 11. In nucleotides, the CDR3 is TGCGCCAGCAGCCAAGTTCTACTGGGACAGGCCTTCTACGAGCAGTACTTC. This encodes CASSQVLLGQAFYEQYF.

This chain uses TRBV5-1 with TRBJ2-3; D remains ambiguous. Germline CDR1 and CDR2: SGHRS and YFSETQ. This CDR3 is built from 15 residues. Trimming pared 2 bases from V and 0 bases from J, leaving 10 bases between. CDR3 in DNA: TGCGCCAGCAGCTTAGGCGGAATCAGCACAGATACGCAGTATTTT. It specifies CASSLGGISTDTQYF. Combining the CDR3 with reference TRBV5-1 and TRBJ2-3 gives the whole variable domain KAGVTQTPRYLIKTRGQQVTLSCSPISGHRSVSWYQQTPGQGLQFLFEYFSETQRNKGNFPGRFSGRQFSNSRSEMNVSTLELGDSALYLCASSLGGISTDTQYFGPGTRLTVL.

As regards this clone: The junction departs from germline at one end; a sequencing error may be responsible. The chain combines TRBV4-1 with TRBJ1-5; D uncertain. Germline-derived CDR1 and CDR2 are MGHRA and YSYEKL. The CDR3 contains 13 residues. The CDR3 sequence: CASSQGRNRPQHF. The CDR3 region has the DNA TGCGCCAGCAGCCAAGGAAGAAATCGGCCCCAGCATTTT.

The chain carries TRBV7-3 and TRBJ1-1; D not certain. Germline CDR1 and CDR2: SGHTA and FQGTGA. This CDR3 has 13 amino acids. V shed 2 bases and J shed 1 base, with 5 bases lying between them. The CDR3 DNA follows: TGTGCCAGCAGCTTATGGGAGAACACTGAAGCTTTCTTT. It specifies CASSLWENTEAFF.

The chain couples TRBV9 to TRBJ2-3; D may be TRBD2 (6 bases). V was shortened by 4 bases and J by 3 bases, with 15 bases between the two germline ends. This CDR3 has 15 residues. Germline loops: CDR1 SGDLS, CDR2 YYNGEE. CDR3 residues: CASSPRRGGTDTQYF. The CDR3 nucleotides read TGTGCCAGCAGCCCCCGGCGGGGAGGTACAGATACGCAGTATTTT.

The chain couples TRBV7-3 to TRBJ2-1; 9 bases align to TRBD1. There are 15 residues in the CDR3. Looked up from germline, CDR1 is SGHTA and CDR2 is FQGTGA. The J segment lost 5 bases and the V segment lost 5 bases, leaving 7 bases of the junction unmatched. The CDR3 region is CASSPYRGPNNEQFF. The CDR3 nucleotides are TGTGCCAGCAGCCCGTACAGGGGGCCAAACAATGAGCAGTTCTTC.

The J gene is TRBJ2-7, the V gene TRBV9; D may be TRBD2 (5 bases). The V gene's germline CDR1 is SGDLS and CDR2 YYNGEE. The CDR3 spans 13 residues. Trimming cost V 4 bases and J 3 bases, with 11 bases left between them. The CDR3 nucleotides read TGTGCCAGCAGCTCAGACGGAGGCTACGAGCAGTACTTC. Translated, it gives CASSSDGGYEQYF.

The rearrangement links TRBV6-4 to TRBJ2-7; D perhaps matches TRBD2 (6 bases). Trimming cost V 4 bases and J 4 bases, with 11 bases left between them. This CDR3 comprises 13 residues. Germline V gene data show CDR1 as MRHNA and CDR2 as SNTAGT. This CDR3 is CASSVGRGYEQYF. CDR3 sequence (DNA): TGTGCCAGCAGTGTGGGCCGGGGGTACGAGCAGTACTTC.

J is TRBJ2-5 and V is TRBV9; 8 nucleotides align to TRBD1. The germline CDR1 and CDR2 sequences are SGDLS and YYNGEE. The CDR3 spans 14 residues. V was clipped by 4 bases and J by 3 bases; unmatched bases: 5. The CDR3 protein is CASSSPDREETQYF. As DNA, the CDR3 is TGTGCCAGCAGCTCCCCGGACAGGGAAGAGACCCAGTACTTC.

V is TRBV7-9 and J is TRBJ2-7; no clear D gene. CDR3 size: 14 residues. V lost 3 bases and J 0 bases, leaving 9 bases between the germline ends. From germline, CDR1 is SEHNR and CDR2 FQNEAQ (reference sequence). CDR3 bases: TGTGCCAGCAGCTTCTCCGGCGGCTCCTACGAGCAGTACTTC. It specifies CASSFSGGSYEQYF.

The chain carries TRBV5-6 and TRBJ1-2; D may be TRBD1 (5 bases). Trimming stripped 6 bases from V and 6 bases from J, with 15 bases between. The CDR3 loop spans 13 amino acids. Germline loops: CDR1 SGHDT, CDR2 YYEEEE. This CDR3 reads CASTGGRVHGYTF. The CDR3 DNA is TGTGCCAGCACCGGCGGCAGGGTCCATGGCTACACCTTC.

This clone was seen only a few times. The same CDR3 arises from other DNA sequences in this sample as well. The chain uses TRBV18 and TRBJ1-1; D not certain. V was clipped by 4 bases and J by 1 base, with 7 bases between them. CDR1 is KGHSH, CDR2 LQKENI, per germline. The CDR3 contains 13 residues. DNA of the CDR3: TGTGCCAGCTCACGGGATTGGAACACTGAAGCTTTCTTT. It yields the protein CASSRDWNTEAFF.

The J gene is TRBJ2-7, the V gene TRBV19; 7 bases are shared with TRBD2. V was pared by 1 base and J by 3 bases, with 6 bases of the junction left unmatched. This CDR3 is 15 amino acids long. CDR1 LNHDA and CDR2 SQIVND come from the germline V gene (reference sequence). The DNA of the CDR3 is TGTGCCAGTAGTATAGTGGCTAGCGGAGTCTACGAGCAGTACTTC. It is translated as CASSIVASGVYEQYF. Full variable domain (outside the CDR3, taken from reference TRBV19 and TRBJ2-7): DGGITQSPKYLFRKEGQNVTLSCEQNLNHDAMYWYRQDPGQGLRLIYYSQIVNDFQKGDIAEGYSVSREKKESFPLTVTSAQKNPTAFYLCASSIVASGVYEQYFGPGTRLTVT.

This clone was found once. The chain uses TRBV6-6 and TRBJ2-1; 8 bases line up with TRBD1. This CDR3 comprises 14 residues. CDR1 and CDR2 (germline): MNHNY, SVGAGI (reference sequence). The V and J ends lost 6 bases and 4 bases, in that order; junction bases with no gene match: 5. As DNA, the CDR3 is TGTGCCAGCAGCTCCGGGACAGGTTACAATGAGCAGTTCTTC. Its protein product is CASSSGTGYNEQFF.

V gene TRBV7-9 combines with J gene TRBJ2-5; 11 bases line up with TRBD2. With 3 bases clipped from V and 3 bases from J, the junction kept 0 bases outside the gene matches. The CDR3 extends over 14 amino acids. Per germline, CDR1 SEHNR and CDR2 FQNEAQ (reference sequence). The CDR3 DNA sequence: TGTGCCAGCAGCTTTAGCGGGGGGGAAGAGACCCAGTACTTC. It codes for CASSFSGGEETQYF.

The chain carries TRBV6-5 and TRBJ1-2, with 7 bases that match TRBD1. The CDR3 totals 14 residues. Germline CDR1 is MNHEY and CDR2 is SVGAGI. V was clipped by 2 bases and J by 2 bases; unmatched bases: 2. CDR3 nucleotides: TGTGCCAGCAGTTACGGGGACAGAAACTATGGCTACACCTTC. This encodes CASSYGDRNYGYTF.

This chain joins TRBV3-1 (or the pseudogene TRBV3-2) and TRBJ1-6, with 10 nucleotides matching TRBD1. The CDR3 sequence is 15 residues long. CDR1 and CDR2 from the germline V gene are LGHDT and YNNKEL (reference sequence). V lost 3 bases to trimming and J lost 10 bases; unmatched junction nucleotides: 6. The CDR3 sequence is CASSQTGQGMSPLHF. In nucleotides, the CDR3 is TGTGCCAGCAGCCAGACGGGACAGGGGATGTCACCCCTCCACTTT.

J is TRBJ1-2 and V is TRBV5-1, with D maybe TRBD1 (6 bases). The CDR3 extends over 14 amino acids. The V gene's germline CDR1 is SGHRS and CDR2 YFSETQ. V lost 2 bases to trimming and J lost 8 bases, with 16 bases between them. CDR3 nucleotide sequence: TGCGCCAGCAGCTTCGGGGGGCGCGACGGAGGCTACACCTTC. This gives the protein CASSFGGRDGGYTF. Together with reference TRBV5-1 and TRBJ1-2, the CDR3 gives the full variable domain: KAGVTQTPRYLIKTRGQQVTLSCSPISGHRSVSWYQQTPGQGLQFLFEYFSETQRNKGNFPGRFSGRQFSNSRSEMNVSTLELGDSALYLCASSFGGRDGGYTFGSGTRLTVV.

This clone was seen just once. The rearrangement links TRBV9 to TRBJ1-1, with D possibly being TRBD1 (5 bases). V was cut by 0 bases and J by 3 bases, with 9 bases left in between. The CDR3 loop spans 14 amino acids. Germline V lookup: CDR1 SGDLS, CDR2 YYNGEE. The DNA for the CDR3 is TGTGCCAGCAGCGTAGGGCCGGGGGACACTGAAGCTTTCTTT. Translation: CASSVGPGDTEAFF.

The CDR3: CASSLFDRGPNTGELFF. The DNA for the CDR3 is TGTGCCAGCAGCTTATTCGACAGGGGGCCGAACACCGGGGAGCTGTTTTTT. This sequence joins TRBV7-9 and TRBJ2-2, with 10 bases matching TRBD1. The V and J ends lost 2 bases and 0 bases, in that order; junction bases with no gene match: 3. The CDR3 extends over 17 amino acids. Germline CDR1 and CDR2: SEHNR and FQNEAQ (reference sequence).

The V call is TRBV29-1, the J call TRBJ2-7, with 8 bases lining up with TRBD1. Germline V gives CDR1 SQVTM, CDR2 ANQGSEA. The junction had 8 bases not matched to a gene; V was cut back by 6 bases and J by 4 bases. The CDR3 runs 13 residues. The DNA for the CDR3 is TGCAGCGTACGCAGACAGGGGCTATACGAGCAGTACTTC. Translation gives CSVRRQGLYEQYF.

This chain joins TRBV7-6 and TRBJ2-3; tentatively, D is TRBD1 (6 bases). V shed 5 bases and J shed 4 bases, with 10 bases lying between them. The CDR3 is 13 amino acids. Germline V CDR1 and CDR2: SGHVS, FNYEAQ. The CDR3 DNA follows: TGTGCCAGCAGCCTCAGGGGATCAGATACGCAGTATTTT. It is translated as CASSLRGSDTQYF.

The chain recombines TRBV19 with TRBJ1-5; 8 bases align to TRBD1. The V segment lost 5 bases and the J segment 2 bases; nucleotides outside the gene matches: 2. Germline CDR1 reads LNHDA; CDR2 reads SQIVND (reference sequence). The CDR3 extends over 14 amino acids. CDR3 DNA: TGTGCCAGTAGTGGGACAGGACGCAATCAGCCCCAGCATTTT. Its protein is CASSGTGRNQPQHF.

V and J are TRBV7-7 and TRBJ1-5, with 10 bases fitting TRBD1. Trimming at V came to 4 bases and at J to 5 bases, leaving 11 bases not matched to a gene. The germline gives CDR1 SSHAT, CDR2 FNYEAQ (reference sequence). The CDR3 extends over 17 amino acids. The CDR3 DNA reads TGTGCCAGCAGCTCCCCTGGTAGGGACAGGGGCGATCAGCCCCAGCATTTT. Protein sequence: CASSSPGRDRGDQPQHF.

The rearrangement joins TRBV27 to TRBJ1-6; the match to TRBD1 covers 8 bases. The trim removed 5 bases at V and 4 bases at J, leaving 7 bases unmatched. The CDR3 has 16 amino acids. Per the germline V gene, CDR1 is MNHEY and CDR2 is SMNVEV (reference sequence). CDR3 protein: CASSRTGIPYNSPLHF. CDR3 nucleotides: TGTGCCAGCAGTCGGACAGGGATTCCTTATAATTCACCCCTCCACTTT.

The DNA of the CDR3 is TGTGCCAGCAGCTTATCCCCATGGCAAGCTTTCTTT. As protein: CASSLSPWQAFF. V gene TRBV7-9 combines with J gene TRBJ1-1; D call uncertain. The CDR3 is 12 amino acids. Germline CDR1 SEHNR, CDR2 FQNEAQ (reference sequence). V lost 2 bases and J lost 9, with 10 bases in between.